The subject of this entry is one TCR beta chain. Its antigen target is currently unknown. Per-nucleotide qualities are absent, and no much larger clonotype sits a single base away. Read against the paper, the sample's time point label means: about 28 days (+/-7) after the second vaccine dose. Because spike-specific TCR depth and breadth did not differ between the two schedules, AZD1222 recipients who got a second dose at roughly 4 weeks were pooled with those who got a second dose at roughly 12 weeks. Vaccinee samples came from UK trials COV001 and COV002, including a single-blind randomized controlled phase 2/3 trial of AZD1222 (ChAdOx1 nCoV-19) in healthy adults. For TCRbeta chain sequencing, PBMC samples from trial participants were taken at day 0 and at day 28 after the second dose. From a lookup of the germline V gene, CDR1 and CDR2 are SQVTM and ANQGSEA. Reading from cysteine to phenylalanine, the CDR3 counts 13 amino acids. Of all the DNA, just the CDR3 is kept, 39 bases in frame from base 1. Trimmed from V: 7 bases; trimmed from J: 6 bases; junction bases lacking a gene match: 9.

The data were taken from a study of T cell responses to AZD1222 COVID-19 vaccine (dated by TCRdb to the early 2020s). Background on the whole study: A total of 230 to 250 trial participants underwent TCR sequencing, of whom 200 to 220 received two doses of AZD1222 and 26 received two doses of the MenACWY control vaccine. Trial participants were enrolled by age into subgroups of 18-55, 56-69 and 70-plus years, and roughly 150, 30 and 60 TCR-sequenced participants, respectively, were included in these subgroups. Paper-wide results and their limitations: Most participants were white British and females outnumbered males, and the authors suggested that clonal diversity may have been underestimated. Because no day 14 peak-response samples were available, the repertoires could be characterized only after the peak T cell response. Conclusions about previously exposed vaccinees were limited because only a handful of AZD1222 recipients were SARS-CoV-2 seropositive at baseline. The whole spike protein was spanned by vaccine-associated CD4 TCRs, and dominant responses were seen in regions 160-218 and 743-854. In the small 56-69-year group, the increase in depth fell short of significance, most likely because of low power. Nearly half of unique spike-specific TCRs reportedly recognized epitopes outside regions mutated in the B.1.351 and B.1.1.7 variants. After two AZD1222 doses, both the breadth and the depth of spike-specific TCRs were significantly higher than at day 0 and than in MenACWY recipients.

The CDR3 regions of human TCRbeta chains were subjected to immunosequencing. The original pipeline was this. Repertoire TCRs were matched against a reference library of SARS-CoV-2-specific TCRs generated with the MIRA antigen-specificity platform. Breadth meant the fraction of unique TCRs that were SARS-CoV-2-associated, whereas depth meant the fraction of total T cells that were SARS-CoV-2-associated. Using the MIRA data, each spike-specific TCR was assigned both to the spike region to which the TCR was reactive and to a CD4 or CD8 class. Log10-transformed breadth and depth values were compared by one-way ANOVA with Sidak's multiple comparisons tests. TCRdb obtained this table from immuneACCESS and retained in-frame rearrangements with V and J assigned. These tables miss some clones; where compared with another copy, unresolved V genes account for less than half of the shortfall, and the remainder is unexplained. That table is the source of V, J and clone size, and D and trimming were worked out from the DNA. This sample gives about 120,000 clones in total; 70% to 90% of them show up just once. About 6.5% of the sample lies in the top ten.

The specimen was peripheral blood, collected 28 days after the second AZD1222 dose. This receptor was obtained from an adult who received the AZD1222 COVID-19 vaccine. The chain is assembled from TRBV29-1 and TRBJ1-2; 9 central bases correspond to TRBD1. The DNA sequence is TGCAGCGGGAAAGCACAGGGGGCCGATGGCTACACCTTC. Its amino acids are CSGKAQGADGYTF.